Presented here are 27 T cell receptor beta chains from one specimen sequenced in a study of control samples from healthy donors and cancer patients. TCRdb's copy holds only in-frame clones and misses some; the assay was immunoSEQ multiplex PCR. The profile covers around 50,000 clones, with roughly nine tenths appearing a single time and around 1.5% taken by the ten largest. Input material: PBMCs. These receptors originate from a man aged 35 to 55 with colorectal cancer.

The chain recombines TRBV6-5 with TRBJ1-6; TRBD1 might be the D (6 bases). Germline lookup yields CDR1 MNHEY and CDR2 SVGAGI. This CDR3 has 14 residues. The V and J ends lost 6 bases and 6 bases respectively, with 12 bases between them. The CDR3, as DNA: TGTGCCAGCAGGCCTACAGGGCGTAATTCACCCCTCCACTTT. The encoded protein is CASRPTGRNSPLHF.

The rearrangement links TRBV19 to TRBJ1-5; TRBD1 agrees at 9 bases. V lost 3 bases and J lost 4; bases outside the gene matches: 1. The CDR3 covers 14 residues. The V gene's germline CDR1 is LNHDA and CDR2 SQIVND (reference sequence). This chain's CDR3 is CASSMDRGNQPQHF. The DNA of the CDR3 is TGTGCCAGTAGTATGGACAGGGGAAATCAGCCCCAGCATTTT.

The chain links TRBV18 to TRBJ2-7; D call uncertain. Germline values: CDR1 KGHSH, CDR2 LQKENI. V lost 6 bases, J lost 5 bases, and 11 bases lay in between. This CDR3 spans 12 amino acids. The DNA for the CDR3 is TGTGCCAGCTCTTTGACTGGGGACGAGCAGTACTTC. Protein sequence: CASSLTGDEQYF. Full variable domain (rest looked up from reference TRBV18 and TRBJ2-7): NAGVMQNPRHLVRRRGQEARLRCSPMKGHSHVYWYRQLPEEGLKFMVYLQKENIIDESGMPKERFSAEFPKEGPSILRIQQVVRGDSAAYFCASSLTGDEQYFGPGTRLTVT.

V gene TRBV12-3 or TRBV12-4 combines with J gene TRBJ1-5; no reliable D call. Deletions cut 4 bases from V and 11 bases from J, with 12 bases between. This CDR3 comprises 12 residues. This CDR3 is CASSSGRLTQHF. In DNA, the CDR3 is TGTGCCAGCAGTTCTGGACGTTTGACCCAGCATTTT.

This chain uses TRBV3-1 (or the pseudogene TRBV3-2) with TRBJ2-1; D remains unclear. Germline V gene data show CDR1 as LGHDT and CDR2 as YNNKEL (reference sequence). CDR3 length equals 12 residues. V was clipped by 1 base and J by 4 bases, with 2 bases between them. The CDR3 sequence is CASSQVYNEQFF. The CDR3 DNA reads as TGTGCCAGCAGCCAAGTGTACAATGAGCAGTTCTTC.

This clone was counted a single time. V gene TRBV3-1 (or the pseudogene TRBV3-2) combines with J gene TRBJ2-2; D is undetermined. The V and J ends lost 6 bases and 2 bases respectively, with 1 base between them. Germline-derived CDR1 and CDR2 are LGHDT and YNNKEL (reference sequence). The CDR3 is made up of 11 amino acids. The DNA for the CDR3 is TGTGCCAGCAGAAACACCGGGGAGCTGTTTTTT. Residues: CASRNTGELFF.

Only a few counts were recorded for this clone. This sequence joins TRBV11-2 and TRBJ2-4; D not resolved. Trimming removed 1 base from V and 5 bases from J, with 6 bases in between. The CDR3 is 13 amino acids. Germline V gene data show CDR1 as SGHAT and CDR2 as FQNNGV. The CDR3 reads CASSLVTENIQYF. The CDR3 nucleotides are TGTGCCAGCAGCTTAGTTACAGAAAACATTCAGTACTTC.

This clone was seen just once. The chain carries TRBV27 and TRBJ1-5; unclear D gene. V lost 6 bases, J lost 0 bases, and 12 bases lay in between. The CDR3 totals 15 residues. Germline assignment: CDR1 MNHEY and CDR2 SMNVEV (reference sequence). The CDR3 sequence: CASRAVQYSNQPQHF. DNA of the CDR3: TGTGCCAGCAGGGCTGTACAGTATAGCAATCAGCCCCAGCATTTT.

In DNA, the CDR3 is TGTGCCAGCAGATCCAGTCTCACAGATACGCAGTATTTT. This encodes CASRSSLTDTQYF. This chain uses TRBV12-3 or TRBV12-4 with TRBJ2-3; the D is unclear. V dropped 6 bases and J dropped 2 bases, with 9 bases sitting between them. CDR3 size: 13 residues.

The chain links TRBV13 to TRBJ2-1, with 7 bases matching TRBD1. V gave up 1 base and J gave up 0 bases; unmatched junction bases: 3. The germline CDR1 and CDR2 sequences are PRHDT and FYEKMQ (reference sequence). The CDR3 runs to 16 residues. The CDR3 spells CASSLDGTVSYNEQFF. The CDR3 bases are TGTGCCAGCAGCTTAGACGGGACAGTCTCCTACAATGAGCAGTTCTTC.

The gene calls are TRBV14 and TRBJ2-1; 9 bases map to TRBD2. Looked up from germline, CDR1 is SGHDN and CDR2 is FVKESK. The length of the CDR3 is 17 residues. Unmatched junction bases numbered 7, after V lost 1 base and J lost 3 bases. CDR3 protein: CASSQVSWRGGYNEQFF. The CDR3 nucleotides are TGTGCCAGCAGCCAAGTCAGCTGGCGGGGGGGCTACAATGAGCAGTTCTTC.

The table lists this clone with a count of one. The rearrangement joins TRBV7-9 to TRBJ2-1; possible D gene TRBD1, 5 bases. V was cut by 1 base and J by 8 bases, with 6 bases left in between. CDR3 size: 12 residues. CDR1 SEHNR and CDR2 FQNEAQ come from the germline V gene (reference sequence). The CDR3 sequence: CASSLGRDEQFF. Written as DNA, the CDR3 is TGTGCCAGCAGCTTAGGCAGGGATGAGCAGTTCTTC.

The chain couples TRBV30 to TRBJ2-1; 11 bases map to TRBD2. Germline CDR1 is GTSNPN and CDR2 is SVGIG (reference sequence). J gave up 7 bases and V 5 bases, and 4 bases lay outside the gene matches. The CDR3 length is 13 residues. CDR3 in DNA: TGTGCCTGGGCTAGCGGGAGGAGGAATGAGCAGTTCTTC. It yields the protein CAWASGRRNEQFF.

This rearrangement joins TRBV30 to TRBJ2-3, with D perhaps matching TRBD1 or TRBD2 (7 bases each). V lost 3 bases and J lost 2, with 18 bases in between. CDR1 and CDR2 from the germline V gene are GTSNPN and SVGIG (reference sequence). The CDR3 covers 16 residues. The chain's CDR3 is CAWSGGRGQLTDTQYF. DNA of the CDR3: TGTGCCTGGAGCGGGGGGAGGGGACAGCTCACAGATACGCAGTATTTT.

The rearrangement joins TRBV4-1 to TRBJ2-1, with TRBD2 matching over 11 bases. Germline V lookup: CDR1 MGHRA, CDR2 YSYEKL. The J segment lost 1 base and the V segment lost 1 base, leaving 15 bases of the junction unmatched. There are 21 residues in the CDR3. This chain's CDR3 is CASSQGLGLAVQYISYNEQFF. CDR3 coding DNA: TGCGCCAGCAGCCAAGGGCTGGGACTAGCGGTCCAGTATATTTCCTACAATGAGCAGTTCTTC.

The V gene is TRBV5-1, the J gene TRBJ1-1, with TRBD1 matching over 7 bases. J was trimmed by 3 bases and V by 5 bases; bases with no gene match: 4. Per the germline V gene, CDR1 is SGHRS and CDR2 is YFSETQ. The CDR3 sequence is 13 residues long. CDR3 sequence: CASRDRVDTEAFF. As DNA, the CDR3 is TGCGCCAGCAGAGACAGGGTGGACACTGAAGCTTTCTTT.

The genes are TRBV12-3 or TRBV12-4 and TRBJ2-7, with D perhaps matching TRBD2 (5 bases). The CDR3 length is 13 residues. The V gene lost 3 bases and the J gene lost 0 bases, with 6 bases spanning the gap. The CDR3 DNA reads as TGTGCCAGCAGTTTCGGGGACTCCTACGAGCAGTACTTC. It encodes CASSFGDSYEQYF.

The rearrangement joins TRBV5-1 to TRBJ1-2; no definite D call. Trimming took 4 bases from V and 8 from J, leaving 24 bases between them. Germline CDR1 reads SGHRS; CDR2 reads YFSETQ. The CDR3 runs to 16 residues. The CDR3 protein is CASSHLTGGYGSGYTF. The CDR3 DNA reads TGCGCCAGCAGCCACCTCACGGGAGGGTACGGTAGCGGCTACACCTTC.

This chain uses TRBV19 with TRBJ2-7, with TRBD1 matching 8 bases. V lost 0 bases to trimming and J lost 6 bases; unmatched junction nucleotides: 10. The CDR3 totals 16 residues. Germline assignment: CDR1 LNHDA and CDR2 SQIVND (reference sequence). CDR3 sequence (DNA): TGTGCCAGTAGTATAGAGGGTTGGACAGGGCCGGGCGAGCAGTACTTC. It codes for CASSIEGWTGPGEQYF.

V gene TRBV7-9 combines with J gene TRBJ1-1; D unresolved. The CDR3 has 11 amino acids. V was pared by 6 bases and J by 7 bases, with 9 bases between. Per germline, CDR1 SEHNR and CDR2 FQNEAQ (reference sequence). In DNA, the CDR3 is TGTGCCAGCAGGTCAGCACATGAAGCTTTCTTT. It encodes CASRSAHEAFF.

V and J are TRBV24-1 and TRBJ2-3; D gene uncertain. Germline CDR1 and CDR2: KGHDR and SFDVKD. The CDR3 spans 13 residues. Trimming removed 5 bases at V and 2 bases at J, with 7 bases between. The CDR3 DNA reads TGTGCCACCAGTGGTCCGAACACAGATACGCAGTATTTT. Translating it yields CATSGPNTDTQYF.

V is TRBV30 and J is TRBJ1-2, with TRBD1 as a possible D gene (5 bases). V was cut by 0 bases and J by 2 bases, with 10 bases left in between. Germline CDR1 is GTSNPN and CDR2 is SVGIG (reference sequence). The CDR3 totals 14 residues. The CDR3 DNA is TGTGCCTGGAGTGTATTCCGGACAAACTATGGCTACACCTTC. It yields the protein CAWSVFRTNYGYTF.

This chain links TRBV27 with TRBJ2-2; D call uncertain. Germline V gene sequence: CDR1 MNHEY, CDR2 SMNVEV (reference sequence). Trimming shortened V by 5 bases and J by 6 bases, and 28 bases separated the two germline ends. The CDR3 is 19 residues long. Here the CDR3 reads CASSSTHLNGKGQAGELFF. CDR3 sequence (DNA): TGTGCCAGCAGTAGTACCCATTTAAATGGAAAGGGTCAGGCCGGGGAGCTGTTTTTT.

The chain links TRBV9 to TRBJ1-1; D unclear. The CDR3 extends over 14 amino acids. Deletions cut 0 bases from V and 5 bases from J, with 11 bases between. Germline CDR1 and CDR2: SGDLS and YYNGEE. CDR3 region: CASSVAPLGTEAFF. The CDR3 nucleotides are TGTGCCAGCAGCGTAGCTCCCTTAGGGACTGAAGCTTTCTTT.

The chain combines TRBV7-9 with TRBJ2-7, with 11 bases lining up with TRBD1. Germline loops: CDR1 SEHNR, CDR2 FQNEAQ (reference sequence). The CDR3 runs to 16 residues. Unmatched junction bases numbered 8, after V lost 2 bases and J lost 5 bases. CDR3 nucleotide sequence: TGTGCCAGCAGCTTATTCCTCGGACAGGGGGCCCACGAGCAGTACTTC. This encodes CASSLFLGQGAHEQYF.

This sequence joins TRBV27 and TRBJ2-3; D possibly corresponds to TRBD1 (6 bases). Germline CDR1 and CDR2: MNHEY and SMNVEV (reference sequence). Trimming took off 0 bases at V and 6 bases at J, with 13 bases between the two ends. The CDR3 is 15 amino acids. CDR3 protein: CASSLSIQGRDTQYF. Written as DNA, the CDR3 is TGTGCCAGCAGTTTATCGATACAGGGACGTGATACGCAGTATTTT.

J is TRBJ2-7 and V is TRBV27, with a weak D call TRBD1 (8 bases). The CDR3 runs 18 residues. V gave up 2 bases and J gave up 4 bases, with 24 bases separating them. The V gene's germline CDR1 is MNHEY and CDR2 SMNVEV (reference sequence). CDR3 sequence: CASSLKGPTYRGGYEQYF. CDR3 nucleotides: TGTGCCAGCAGTTTAAAGGGGCCCACCTACAGGGGGGGGTACGAGCAGTACTTC.